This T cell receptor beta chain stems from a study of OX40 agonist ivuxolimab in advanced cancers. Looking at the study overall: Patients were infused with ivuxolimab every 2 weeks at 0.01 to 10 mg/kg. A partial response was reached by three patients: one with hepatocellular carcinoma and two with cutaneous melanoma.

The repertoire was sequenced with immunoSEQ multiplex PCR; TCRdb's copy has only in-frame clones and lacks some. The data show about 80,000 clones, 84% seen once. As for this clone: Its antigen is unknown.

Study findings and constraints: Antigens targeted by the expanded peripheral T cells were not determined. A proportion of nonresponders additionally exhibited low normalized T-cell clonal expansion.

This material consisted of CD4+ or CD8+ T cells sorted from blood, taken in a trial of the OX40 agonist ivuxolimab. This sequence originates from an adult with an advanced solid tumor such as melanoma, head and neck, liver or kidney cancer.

This CDR3 is CASSPDSGRDTDTQYF. The CDR3, as DNA: TGTGCCAGCAGCCCCGATAGCGGGAGGGACACAGATACGCAGTATTTT. The chain joins TRBV7-8 to TRBJ2-3, with 11 bases lining up with TRBD2. CDR3 length equals 16 residues. CDR1 and CDR2 from the germline V gene are SGHVS and FQNEAQ. Unmatched junction bases numbered 6, after V lost 5 bases and J lost 2 bases.